The 21 T cell receptor beta chains given below trace back to one sample, sequenced in a study of CD8+ T cells in alopecia areata. The treatment here: oral pan-JAK inhibitor, 5-10 mg twice daily. Extraction of RNA preceded its reverse transcription into cDNA, which served as the sequencing template. Only in-frame clones appear in the TCRdb table, and some are missing; sequencing was by immunoSEQ multiplex PCR. Of around 200,000 clones listed, approximately 55% are singletons. Sequenced here: CD8+ T cells sorted from blood, sampled at week 24, from a patient treated with tofacitinib. These receptors originate from a human donor with alopecia areata.

CDR3 sequence reads: CASSLAWGNTEAFF. DNA of the CDR3: TGTGCCAGCAGCTTGGCCTGGGGTAACACTGAAGCTTTCTTT. The V and J genes are TRBV5-6 and TRBJ1-1; D uncertain. This CDR3 comprises 14 residues. Germline CDR1 SGHDT, CDR2 YYEEEE. V was trimmed by 0 bases and J by 2 bases, leaving 8 bases between them.

The CDR3 loop is CASSPGGPEQFF. The CDR3 DNA follows: TGTGCCAGCAGCCCGGGGGGACCGGAGCAGTTCTTC. The chain couples TRBV7-2 to TRBJ2-1; 7 bases line up with TRBD2. The CDR3 length is 12 residues. Losses at the gene ends were 5 bases for V and 10 bases for J; bases not matched to a gene: 5. The germline CDR1 and CDR2 sequences are SGHTA and FQGNSA.

This clone occurred a few times. The chain recombines TRBV19 with TRBJ1-2, with TRBD1 matching over 9 bases. The germline V gene has CDR1 LNHDA and CDR2 SQIVND (reference sequence). V lost 10 bases, J lost 6 bases, and 12 bases stayed unmatched. The CDR3 is 14 amino acids. The CDR3 region has the DNA TGTGCCACCAACGGACAGGGGAGGTTGGATGGCTACACCTTC. Translation: CATNGQGRLDGYTF.

This clone occurred once. The rearrangement uses TRBV4-3 and TRBJ2-3; 8 bases are a match to TRBD2. Germline-derived CDR1 and CDR2 are LGHNA and YSLEER. This CDR3 spans 17 amino acids. V gave up 0 bases and J gave up 2 bases; unmatched junction bases: 7. Here the CDR3 reads CASSQELADEITDTQYF. For the CDR3, the DNA is TGCGCCAGCAGCCAAGAACTAGCGGACGAAATCACAGATACGCAGTATTTT.

This clone was seen only a few times. This rearrangement joins TRBV7-9 to TRBJ1-5, with 10 bases matching TRBD1. This CDR3 region has 15 residues. The germline V gene has CDR1 SEHNR and CDR2 FQNEAQ (reference sequence). J gave up 3 bases and V 5 bases, and 4 bases lay outside the gene matches. The CDR3 sequence is CASSIGQGDNQPQHF. CDR3 DNA: TGTGCCAGCAGCATCGGACAGGGGGACAATCAGCCCCAGCATTTT.

The chain carries TRBV5-6 and TRBJ1-2, with no clear D. Trimming stripped 0 bases from V and 3 bases from J, with 6 bases between. Germline-derived CDR1 and CDR2 are SGHDT and YYEEEE. This CDR3 contains 13 residues. The CDR3 DNA follows: TGTGCCAGCAGCTTGGCCGGAGACTATGGCTACACCTTC. As protein: CASSLAGDYGYTF. Full variable domain (remainder filled in from reference TRBV5-6 and TRBJ1-2): DAGVTQSPTHLIKTRGQQVTLRCSPKSGHDTVSWYQQALGQGPQFIFQYYEEEERQRGNFPDRFSGHQFPNYSSELNVNALLLGDSALYLCASSLAGDYGYTFGSGTRLTVV.

This clone has only a few counts. This sequence joins TRBV29-1 and TRBJ2-2; TRBD2 agrees at 8 bases. This CDR3 is built from 14 residues. J was trimmed by 0 bases and V by 6 bases; bases with no gene match: 3. Germline V gene data show CDR1 as SQVTM and CDR2 as ANQGSEA. In DNA form, the CDR3 reads TGCAGCGTGCCCGGGGGGGCGAACACCGGGGAGCTGTTTTTT. The encoded protein is CSVPGGANTGELFF.

This sequence joins TRBV2 and TRBJ2-7; tentatively, D is TRBD2 (5 bases). Per germline, CDR1 SNHLY and CDR2 FYNNEI. This CDR3 is 13 amino acids long. V dropped 10 bases and J dropped 0 bases, with 13 bases sitting between them. The DNA for the CDR3 is TGTGCCACCCAGACCGGGGACTCCTACGAGCAGTACTTC. It encodes CATQTGDSYEQYF.

The chain is built from TRBV9 and TRBJ2-1, with 13 positions matching TRBD2. This CDR3 is built from 16 residues. Germline V gives CDR1 SGDLS, CDR2 YYNGEE. V trimming: 4 bases; J trimming: 4 bases; junction bases outside the gene matches: 5. For the CDR3, the DNA is TGTGCCAGCAGCCCCAGACTAGCGGGGGGTTACAATGAGCAGTTCTTC. Residues: CASSPRLAGGYNEQFF. Drawing the rest from reference TRBV9 and TRBJ2-1, the complete variable domain is DSGVTQTPKHLITATGQRVTLRCSPRSGDLSVYWYQQSLDQGLQFLIQYYNGEERAKGNILERFSAQQFPDLHSELNLSSLELGDSALYFCASSPRLAGGYNEQFFGPGTRLTVL.

The chain recombines TRBV18 with TRBJ2-3, with 8 bases that match TRBD1. The CDR3 is 14 amino acids. The V segment lost 6 bases and the J segment 5 bases; nucleotides outside the gene matches: 7. Germline V gives CDR1 KGHSH, CDR2 LQKENI. CDR3 sequence (DNA): TGTGCCAGCTCTTCCGGACAGGGAATAGATACGCAGTATTTT. Protein sequence: CASSSGQGIDTQYF. The full variable domain, its missing parts supplied by reference TRBV18 and TRBJ2-3, is NAGVMQNPRHLVRRRGQEARLRCSPMKGHSHVYWYRQLPEEGLKFMVYLQKENIIDESGMPKERFSAEFPKEGPSILRIQQVVRGDSAAYFCASSSGQGIDTQYFGPGTRLTVL.

This chain connects TRBV4-1 to TRBJ1-4; perhaps TRBD1 as D (5 bases). The CDR3 contains 15 residues. CDR1 and CDR2 (germline): MGHRA, YSYEKL. Trimming removed 0 bases at V and 8 bases at J, with 13 bases between. The CDR3 loop is CASSQEIGVQEKLFF. DNA for the CDR3: TGCGCCAGCAGCCAAGAAATAGGGGTGCAAGAAAAACTGTTTTTT.

V is TRBV7-6 and J is TRBJ2-7, with D hard to call. The germline V and J ends were trimmed by 5 bases and 6 bases, with 8 bases remaining between them. The length of the CDR3 is 11 residues. Germline CDR1 reads SGHVS; CDR2 reads FNYEAQ. This CDR3 is CASSPGGEQYF. The CDR3, as DNA: TGTGCCAGCAGCCCCGGCGGCGAGCAGTACTTC.

This clone has a single count. The rearrangement links TRBV30 to TRBJ2-3; 7 nucleotides align to TRBD2. Germline V gene lookup returns CDR1 GTSNPN and CDR2 SVGIG (reference sequence). The CDR3 is made up of 15 amino acids. Trimming took 0 bases from V and 2 from J; bases not matched to a gene: 5. In DNA, the CDR3 is TGTGCCTGGAGTGTGGGAGGGAAAATCACAGATACGCAGTATTTT. It encodes CAWSVGGKITDTQYF. Based on the CDR3 plus reference TRBV30 and TRBJ2-3, the full variable domain is SQTIHQWPATLVQPVGSPLSLECTVEGTSNPNLYWYRQAAGRGLQLLFYSVGIGQISSEVPQNLSASRPQDRQFILSSKKLLLSDSGFYLCAWSVGGKITDTQYFGPGTRLTVL.

This clone was observed a single time. The V gene is TRBV6-5, the J gene TRBJ2-1; 9 bases align to TRBD2. Looked up from germline, CDR1 is MNHEY and CDR2 is SVGAGI. V was clipped by 1 base and J by 5 bases; unmatched bases: 3. This CDR3 spans 15 amino acids. DNA for the CDR3: TGTGCCAGCAGTTACTATAGCGGGGGTAACAATGAGCAGTTCTTC. Protein: CASSYYSGGNNEQFF.

The chain recombines TRBV4-3 with TRBJ2-3; TRBD2 matches 8 bases. Per germline, CDR1 LGHNA and CDR2 YSLEER. V lost 2 bases and J lost 1; bases outside the gene matches: 5. The CDR3 sequence is 16 residues long. In DNA, the CDR3 is TGCGCCAGCAGCCAAAACACAGCGGGGGGCACAGATACGCAGTATTTT. This gives the protein CASSQNTAGGTDTQYF.

There are a few counts of this clone. Distinct nucleotide sequences in the sample also encode this CDR3. The DNA for the CDR3 is TGTGCCAGCAGTTACTCGACAGGGAACACTGAAGCTTTCTTT. Translating gives CASSYSTGNTEAFF. This rearrangement joins TRBV6-6 to TRBJ1-1, with a weak D call TRBD1 (6 bases). Germline V gives CDR1 MNHNY, CDR2 SVGAGI (reference sequence). V was shortened by 0 bases and J by 1 base, with 6 bases between the two germline ends. The CDR3 loop spans 14 amino acids.

This clone has just a few counts. The chain employs TRBV29-1 and TRBJ2-7; 8 bases are a match to TRBD1. This CDR3 comprises 14 residues. CDR1 and CDR2 from the germline V gene are SQVTM and ANQGSEA. V was clipped by 6 bases and J by 5 bases; unmatched bases: 12. The CDR3 here is CSVETGTGLNEQYF. The DNA for the CDR3 is TGCAGCGTCGAGACCGGGACAGGCCTGAACGAGCAGTACTTC.

The V call is TRBV29-1, the J call TRBJ1-1; D remains ambiguous. Germline values: CDR1 SQVTM, CDR2 ANQGSEA. CDR3 length: 11 amino acids. Here the CDR3 DNA reads TGCAGTACTTCGTGGGTCACTGAAGCTTTCTTT. Translated, it gives CSTSWVTEAFF.

This clone was seen a handful of times. Since the CDR3 does not end with the conserved phenylalanine or tryptophan, this likely comes from a read error. It is unclear where the CDR3 begins or ends on the DNA, so no DNA is shown, and the CDR3 is as TCRdb lists it. The chain employs TRBV23-1 and TRBJ1-4. TRBV23-1 is an ORF, and what it does is uncertain. The CDR3 comprises 8 residues, both ends counted. CDR3 protein: CASSQSRG.

The chain recombines TRBV19 with TRBJ1-5, with D tentatively TRBD1 (6 bases). V was pared by 1 base and J by 0 bases, with 10 bases between. CDR1 and CDR2 from the germline V gene are LNHDA and SQIVND (reference sequence). The CDR3 has 16 amino acids. CDR3 sequence reads: CASSIGTVYSNQPQHF. CDR3 in DNA: TGTGCCAGTAGTATAGGGACAGTTTATAGCAATCAGCCCCAGCATTTT.

This rearrangement joins TRBV30 to TRBJ1-1; 7 bases match TRBD1. The CDR3 is 13 amino acids. J lost 5 bases, V lost 5 bases, and 8 bases had no gene match. Germline lookup yields CDR1 GTSNPN and CDR2 SVGIG (reference sequence). CDR3 bases: TGTGCCTGGTCGACAGGGTCGGAAACTGAAGCTTTCTTT. It specifies CAWSTGSETEAFF.